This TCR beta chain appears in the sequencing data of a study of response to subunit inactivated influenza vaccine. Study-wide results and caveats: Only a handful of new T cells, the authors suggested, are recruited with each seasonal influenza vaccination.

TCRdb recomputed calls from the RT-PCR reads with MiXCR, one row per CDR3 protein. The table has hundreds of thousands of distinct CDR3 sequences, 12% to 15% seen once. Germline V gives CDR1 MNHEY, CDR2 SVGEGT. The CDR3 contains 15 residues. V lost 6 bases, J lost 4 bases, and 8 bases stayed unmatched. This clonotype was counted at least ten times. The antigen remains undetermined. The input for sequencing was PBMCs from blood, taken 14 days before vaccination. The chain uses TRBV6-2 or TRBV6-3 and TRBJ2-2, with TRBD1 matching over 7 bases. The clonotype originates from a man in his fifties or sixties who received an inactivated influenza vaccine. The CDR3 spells CASRTGQLFTGELFF. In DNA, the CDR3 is TGTGCCAGCAGGACGGGACAGCTGTTCACCGGGGAGCTGTTTTTT.